What follows are 15 T cell receptor beta chains derived from one specimen sequenced in a study of T-cell reconstitution after alpha-beta-depleted transplantation in children. This sample's TCRbeta library carried unique molecular identifier barcodes. TCRdb re-called the PCR reads through MiXCR, storing one row per CDR3 protein. The sample lists approximately 500,000 distinct CDR3 sequences; 27% were seen once. The starting material was PBMCs, obtained before TCRalphabeta/CD19-depleted stem cell transplant. Receptor source: a boy younger than two with Wiskott-Aldrich syndrome, due to receive a stem cell transplant.

This clonotype was recorded a few times. The chain links TRBV10-2 to TRBJ2-3; 7 bases agree with TRBD2. With 6 bases clipped from V and 3 bases from J, the junction kept 3 bases outside the gene matches. The CDR3 spans 13 residues. CDR1 and CDR2 from the germline V gene are WSHSY and SAAADI. DNA for the CDR3: TGCGCCAGCAGGGCGGGAGTGACAGATACGCAGTATTTT. Translating gives CASRAGVTDTQYF.

The rearrangement uses TRBV20-1 and TRBJ2-7, with TRBD2 as a possible D gene (6 bases). The V end was cut by 5 bases, the J end by 2 bases, with 13 bases between. Germline V gene lookup returns CDR1 DFQATT and CDR2 SNEGSKA (reference sequence). The CDR3 sequence is 13 residues long. CDR3 in DNA: TGCAGTGCTGGCCGGGACTCAACCTACGAGCAGTACTTC. This sequence encodes CSAGRDSTYEQYF.

This chain connects TRBV11-2 to TRBJ2-3; perhaps TRBD2 as D (5 bases). Trimming cost V 1 base and J 2 bases, with 16 bases left between them. The CDR3 extends over 17 amino acids. The germline V gene has CDR1 SGHAT and CDR2 FQNNGV. The CDR3 protein is CASSLVLSGSITDTQYF. The CDR3 DNA reads as TGTGCCAGCAGCTTAGTACTCAGCGGCTCGATCACAGATACGCAGTATTTT.

This clonotype was seen a handful of times. The chain is built from TRBV11-2 and TRBJ2-7; 7 bases line up with TRBD2. With V trimmed by 6 bases and J by 0 bases, 11 bases remained unmatched. This CDR3 has 16 residues. Germline lookup yields CDR1 SGHAT and CDR2 FQNNGV. CDR3 bases: TGTGCCAGCAGTTATCGAAGGGCGGGAGACTCCTACGAGCAGTACTTC. Protein: CASSYRRAGDSYEQYF.

This clonotype has only a few counts. This chain connects TRBV3-1 to TRBJ2-7, with TRBD1 identical over 7 bases. V dropped 4 bases and J dropped 3; count of bases not matched to a gene: 6. Looked up from germline, CDR1 is LGHDT and CDR2 is YNNKEL (reference sequence). CDR3 length: 14 residues. In nucleotides, the CDR3 is TGTGCCAGCAGCCGGGACAGTTGGAACTACGAGCAGTACTTC. It codes for CASSRDSWNYEQYF.

This clonotype was found a few times. The chain links TRBV5-5 to TRBJ2-4; 8 nucleotides line up with TRBD2. The CDR3 length is 14 residues. J lost 6 bases, V lost 5 bases, and 7 bases had no gene match. Germline-derived CDR1 and CDR2 are SGHKS and YYEKEE (reference sequence). CDR3 sequence (DNA): TGTGCCAGCAGTCTGGCCGGGACTAGAAACATTCAGTACTTC. Its translation: CASSLAGTRNIQYF. Supplemented by reference TRBV5-5 and TRBJ2-4, the full variable domain reads DAGVTQSPTHLIKTRGQQVTLRCSPISGHKSVSWYQQVLGQGPQFIFQYYEKEERGRGNFPDRFSARQFPNYSSELNVNALLLGDSALYLCASSLAGTRNIQYFGAGTRLSVL.

This chain joins TRBV20-1 and TRBJ2-5; possibly TRBD2 for D (6 bases). CDR1 is DFQATT, CDR2 SNEGSKA, per germline (reference sequence). Trimming took off 3 bases at V and 5 bases at J, with 13 bases between the two ends. The CDR3 is 13 amino acids. The CDR3 DNA reads as TGCAGTGCTAGGCGGGAAGGAGGGGAGACCCAGTACTTC. It yields the protein CSARREGGETQYF.

This clonotype has only a few counts. The chain carries TRBV7-9 and TRBJ2-5; possible D gene TRBD1, 5 bases. CDR1 is SEHNR, CDR2 FQNEAQ, per germline (reference sequence). V lost 5 bases and J 6 bases, leaving 19 bases between the germline ends. The CDR3 contains 15 residues. The CDR3 here is CASSPKGAGSKTQYF. The CDR3 DNA follows: TGTGCCAGCAGCCCAAAAGGGGCAGGGTCGAAGACCCAGTACTTC. Full variable domain (outside the CDR3, taken from reference TRBV7-9 and TRBJ2-5): DTGVSQNPRHKITKRGQNVTFRCDPISEHNRLYWYRQTLGQGPEFLTYFQNEAQLEKSRLLSDRFSAERPKGSFSTLEIQRTEQGDSAMYLCASSPKGAGSKTQYFGPGTRLLVL.

The genes are TRBV12-3 or TRBV12-4 and TRBJ2-7; 9 nucleotides match TRBD2. J gave up 1 base and V 2 bases, and 3 bases lay outside the gene matches. The CDR3 loop spans 15 amino acids. This CDR3 reads CASSLNLAGSYEQYF. In DNA form, the CDR3 reads TGTGCCAGCAGTTTAAACCTAGCGGGGTCCTACGAGCAGTACTTC.

This chain links TRBV5-1 with TRBJ2-5; a weak D match, TRBD1 (6 bases). Trimming took 4 bases from V and 5 from J, leaving 18 bases between them. CDR1 SGHRS and CDR2 YFSETQ come from the germline V gene. The CDR3 is made up of 15 amino acids. The CDR3 DNA reads TGCGCCAGCAGCATACAGGGATGGGTTAAGGAGACCCAGTACTTC. As protein: CASSIQGWVKETQYF.

The V gene is TRBV20-1, the J gene TRBJ1-5; no clear D gene. From germline, CDR1 is DFQATT and CDR2 SNEGSKA (reference sequence). Trimming removed 0 bases at V and 0 bases at J, with 9 bases between. The CDR3 contains 15 residues. The CDR3 is CSARDPRVSNQPQHF. The CDR3 DNA sequence: TGCAGTGCTAGAGATCCGCGGGTTAGCAATCAGCCCCAGCATTTT.

J is TRBJ2-7 and V is TRBV20-1; D call uncertain. The CDR3 is 14 residues long. V gave up 5 bases and J gave up 2 bases, with 16 bases separating them. Germline V gene data show CDR1 as DFQATT and CDR2 as SNEGSKA (reference sequence). CDR3 protein: CSAGWMKGAYEQYF. The CDR3 DNA reads TGCAGTGCTGGCTGGATGAAGGGCGCCTACGAGCAGTACTTC.

This clonotype has just a few counts. The chain has TRBV4-1 and TRBJ2-1; 10 nucleotides line up with TRBD2. Germline assignment: CDR1 MGHRA and CDR2 YSYEKL. The CDR3 extends over 18 amino acids. The ends lost 2 bases at V and 1 base at J; junction bases unmatched: 8. CDR3 loop: CASSQRFTSGTSYNEQFF. The CDR3 bases are TGCGCCAGCAGCCAAAGGTTTACTAGCGGGACATCCTACAATGAGCAGTTCTTC.

The chain combines TRBV6-1 with TRBJ2-2, with 9 positions matching TRBD2. Germline assignment: CDR1 MNHNS and CDR2 SASEGT. This CDR3 has 16 residues. After removal of 5 bases from V and 5 bases from J, the junction contained 9 bases not matched to a gene. The DNA for the CDR3 is TGTGCCAGCAGTACAATAGCGGGAGCTGTGACCGGGGAGCTGTTTTTT. This encodes CASSTIAGAVTGELFF.

The rearrangement links TRBV7-6 to TRBJ2-3, with D unclear. The CDR3 contains 15 residues. CDR1 and CDR2 from the germline V gene are SGHVS and FNYEAQ. The V gene lost 2 bases and the J gene lost 2 bases, with 11 bases spanning the gap. In nucleotides, the CDR3 is TGTGCCAGCAGCTTAAGCGATTTTAACACAGATACGCAGTATTTT. Amino acids: CASSLSDFNTDTQYF.